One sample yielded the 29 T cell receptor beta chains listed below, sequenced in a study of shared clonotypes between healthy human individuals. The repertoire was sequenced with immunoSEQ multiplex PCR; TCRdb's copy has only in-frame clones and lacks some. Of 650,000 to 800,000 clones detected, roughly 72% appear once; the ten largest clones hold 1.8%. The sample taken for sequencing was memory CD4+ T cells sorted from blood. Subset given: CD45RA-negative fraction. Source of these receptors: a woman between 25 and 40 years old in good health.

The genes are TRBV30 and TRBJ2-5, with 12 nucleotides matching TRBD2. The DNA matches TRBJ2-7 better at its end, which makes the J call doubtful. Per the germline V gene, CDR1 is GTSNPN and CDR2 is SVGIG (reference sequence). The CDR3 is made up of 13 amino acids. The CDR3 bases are TGTGCATCCCTAGCGGGAGGGAAGAACGAGCAGTACTTC. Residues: CASLAGGKNEQYF.

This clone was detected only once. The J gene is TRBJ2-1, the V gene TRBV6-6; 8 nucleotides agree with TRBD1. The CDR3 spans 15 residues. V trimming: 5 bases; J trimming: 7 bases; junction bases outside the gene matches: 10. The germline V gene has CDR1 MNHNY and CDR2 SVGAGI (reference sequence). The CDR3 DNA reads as TGTGCCAGCAGTATCCGGGACAGGAGGGTGAATGAGCAGTTCTTC. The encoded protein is CASSIRDRRVNEQFF.

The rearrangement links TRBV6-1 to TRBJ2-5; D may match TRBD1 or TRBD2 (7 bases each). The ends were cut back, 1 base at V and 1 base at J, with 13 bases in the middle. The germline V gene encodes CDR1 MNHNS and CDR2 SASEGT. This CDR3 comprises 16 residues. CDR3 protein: CASSEVAGGGQETQYF. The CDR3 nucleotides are TGTGCCAGCAGTGAAGTGGCAGGGGGGGGCCAAGAGACCCAGTACTTC.

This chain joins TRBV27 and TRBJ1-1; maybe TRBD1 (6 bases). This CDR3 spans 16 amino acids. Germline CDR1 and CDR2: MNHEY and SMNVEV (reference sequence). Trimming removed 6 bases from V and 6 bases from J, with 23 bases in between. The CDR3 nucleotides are TGTGCCAGCAGCCCCGGGACAACCCGAGATTGGGCTGAAGCTTTCTTT. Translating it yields CASSPGTTRDWAEAFF.

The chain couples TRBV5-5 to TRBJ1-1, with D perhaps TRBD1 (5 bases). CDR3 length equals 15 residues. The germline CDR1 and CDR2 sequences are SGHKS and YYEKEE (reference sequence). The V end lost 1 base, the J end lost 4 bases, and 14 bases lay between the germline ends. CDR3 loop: CASSLPGGGATEAFF. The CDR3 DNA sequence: TGTGCCAGCAGCTTGCCCGGGGGAGGGGCCACTGAAGCTTTCTTT.

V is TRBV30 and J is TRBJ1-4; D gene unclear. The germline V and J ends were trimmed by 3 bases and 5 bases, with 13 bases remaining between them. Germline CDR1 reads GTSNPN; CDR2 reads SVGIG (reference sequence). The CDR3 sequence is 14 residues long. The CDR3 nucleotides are TGTGCCTGGAGGGAACTGGCGGGGAATGAAAAACTGTTTTTT. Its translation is CAWRELAGNEKLFF.

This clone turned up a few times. For the CDR3, the DNA is TGCGCCAGCAGCTTAACTAGCCCGAACACCGGGGAGCTGTTTTTT. Protein sequence: CASSLTSPNTGELFF. V and J are TRBV5-1 and TRBJ2-2, with D perhaps TRBD2 (6 bases). The germline CDR1 and CDR2 sequences are SGHRS and YFSETQ. Trimming took 2 bases from V and 0 from J, leaving 8 bases between them. The CDR3 is 15 amino acids.

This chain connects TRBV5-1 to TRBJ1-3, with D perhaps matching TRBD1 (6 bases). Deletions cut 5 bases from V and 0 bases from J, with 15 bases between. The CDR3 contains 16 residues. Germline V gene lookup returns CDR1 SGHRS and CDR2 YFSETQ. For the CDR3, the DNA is TGCGCCAGCAGACGGGACACGCTCGCCTCTGGAAACACCATATATTTT. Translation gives CASRRDTLASGNTIYF.

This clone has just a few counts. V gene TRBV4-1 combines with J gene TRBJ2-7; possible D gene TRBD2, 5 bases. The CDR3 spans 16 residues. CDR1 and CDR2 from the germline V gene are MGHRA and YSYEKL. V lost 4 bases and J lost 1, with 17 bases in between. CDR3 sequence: CASSPRGSGLSYEQYF. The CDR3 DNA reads TGCGCCAGCAGCCCCCGCGGATCGGGATTATCCTACGAGCAGTACTTC.

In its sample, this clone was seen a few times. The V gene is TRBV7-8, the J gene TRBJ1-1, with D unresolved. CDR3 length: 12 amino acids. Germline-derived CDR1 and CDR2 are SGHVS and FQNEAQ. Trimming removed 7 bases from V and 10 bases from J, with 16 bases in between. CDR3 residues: CASTPTEVGAFF. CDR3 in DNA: TGTGCCAGCACGCCAACGGAGGTTGGAGCTTTCTTT.

The CDR3 reads CASSLIRSGNTGELFF. The CDR3 coding sequence is TGTGCCAGCAGCTTAATACGTAGCGGGAACACCGGGGAGCTGTTTTTT. J is TRBJ2-2 and V is TRBV11-1; TRBD2 is a possible D gene (6 bases). Deletions cut 2 bases from V and 1 base from J, with 11 bases between. Germline V gives CDR1 SGHAT, CDR2 FQDESV (reference sequence). The CDR3 length is 16 residues.

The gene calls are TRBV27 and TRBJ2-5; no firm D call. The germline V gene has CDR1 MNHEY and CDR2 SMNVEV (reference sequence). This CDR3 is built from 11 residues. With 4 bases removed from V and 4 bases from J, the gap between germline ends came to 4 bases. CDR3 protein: CASSSLETQYF. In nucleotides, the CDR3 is TGTGCCAGCAGTTCGTTAGAGACCCAGTACTTC.

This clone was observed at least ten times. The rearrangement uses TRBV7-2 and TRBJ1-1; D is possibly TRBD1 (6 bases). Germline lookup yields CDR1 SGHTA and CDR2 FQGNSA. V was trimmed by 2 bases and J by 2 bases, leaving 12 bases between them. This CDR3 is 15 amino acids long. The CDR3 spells CASSLLTGTNTEAFF. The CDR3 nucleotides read TGTGCCAGCAGCTTACTTACAGGGACTAACACTGAAGCTTTCTTT.

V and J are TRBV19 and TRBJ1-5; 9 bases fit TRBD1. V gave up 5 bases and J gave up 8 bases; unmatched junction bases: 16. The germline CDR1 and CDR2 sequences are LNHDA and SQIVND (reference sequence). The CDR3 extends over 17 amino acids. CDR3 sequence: CASSSALDRGPHKPQHF. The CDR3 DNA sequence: TGTGCCAGTAGTTCCGCACTGGACAGGGGACCCCACAAGCCCCAGCATTTT.

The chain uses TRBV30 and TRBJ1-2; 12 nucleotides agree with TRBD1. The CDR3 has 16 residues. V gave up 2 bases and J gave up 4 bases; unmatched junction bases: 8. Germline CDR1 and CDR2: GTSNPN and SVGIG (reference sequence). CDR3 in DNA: TGTGCCTGGAGTCCGTGGGACAGGGGGCGCAGCTATGGCTACACCTTC. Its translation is CAWSPWDRGRSYGYTF. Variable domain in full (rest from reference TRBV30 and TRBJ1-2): SQTIHQWPATLVQPVGSPLSLECTVEGTSNPNLYWYRQAAGRGLQLLFYSVGIGQISSEVPQNLSASRPQDRQFILSSKKLLLSDSGFYLCAWSPWDRGRSYGYTFGSGTRLTVV.

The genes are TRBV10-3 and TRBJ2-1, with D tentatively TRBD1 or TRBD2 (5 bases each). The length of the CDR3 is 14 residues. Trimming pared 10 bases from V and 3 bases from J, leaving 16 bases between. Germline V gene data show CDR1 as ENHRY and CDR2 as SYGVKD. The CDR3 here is CATRPGRNYNEQFF. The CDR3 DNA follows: TGTGCCACGAGACCGGGACGAAACTACAATGAGCAGTTCTTC.

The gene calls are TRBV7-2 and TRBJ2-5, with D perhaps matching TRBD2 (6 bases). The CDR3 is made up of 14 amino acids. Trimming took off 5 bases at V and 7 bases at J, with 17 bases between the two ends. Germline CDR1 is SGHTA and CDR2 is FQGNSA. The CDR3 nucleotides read TGTGCCAGCAGCCCCGGCGGGGCCAGCAGGACCCAGTACTTC. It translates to CASSPGGASRTQYF.

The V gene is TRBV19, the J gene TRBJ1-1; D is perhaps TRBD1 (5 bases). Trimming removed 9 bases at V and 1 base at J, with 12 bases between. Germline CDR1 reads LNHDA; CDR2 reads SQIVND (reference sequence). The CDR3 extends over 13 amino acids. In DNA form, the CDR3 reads TGTGCCAGCCACGGCCAGGGGAACACTGAAGCTTTCTTT. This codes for CASHGQGNTEAFF.

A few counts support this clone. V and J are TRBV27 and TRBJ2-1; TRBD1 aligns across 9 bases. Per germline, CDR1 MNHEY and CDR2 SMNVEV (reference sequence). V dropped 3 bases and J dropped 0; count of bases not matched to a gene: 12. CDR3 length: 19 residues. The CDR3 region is CASSFSGTGSFRSYNEQFF. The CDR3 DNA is TGTGCCAGCAGTTTCTCCGGGACAGGGAGTTTCCGCTCCTACAATGAGCAGTTCTTC.

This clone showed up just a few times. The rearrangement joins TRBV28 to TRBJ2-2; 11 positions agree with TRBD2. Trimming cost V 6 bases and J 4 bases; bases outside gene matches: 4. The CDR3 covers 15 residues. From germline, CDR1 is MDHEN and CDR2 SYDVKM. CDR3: CASSVAGGTTGELFF. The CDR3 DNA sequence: TGTGCCAGCAGCGTAGCGGGAGGGACCACCGGGGAGCTGTTTTTT.

DNA for the CDR3: TGTGCCAGCAGCCAACGGGACAGGGGGTTATATGGCTACACCTTC. Translating it yields CASSQRDRGLYGYTF. The J gene is TRBJ1-2, the V gene TRBV16; 11 bases match TRBD1. The CDR3 extends over 15 amino acids. Germline V gene sequence: CDR1 KGHSY, CDR2 FQNENV. Unmatched junction bases numbered 4, after V lost 2 bases and J lost 5 bases.

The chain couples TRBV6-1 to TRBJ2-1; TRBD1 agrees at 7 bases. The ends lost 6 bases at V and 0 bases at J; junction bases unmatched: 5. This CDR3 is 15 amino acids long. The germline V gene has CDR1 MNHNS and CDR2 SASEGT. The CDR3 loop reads CASRWDRNSYNEQFF. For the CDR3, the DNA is TGTGCCAGCAGGTGGGACAGAAACTCCTACAATGAGCAGTTCTTC.

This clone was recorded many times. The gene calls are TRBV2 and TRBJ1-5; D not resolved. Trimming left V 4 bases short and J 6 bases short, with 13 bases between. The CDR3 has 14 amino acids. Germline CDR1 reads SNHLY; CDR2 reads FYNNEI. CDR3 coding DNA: TGTGCCAGCAGTGTGAAAGGCAGAACTCAGCCCCAGCATTTT. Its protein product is CASSVKGRTQPQHF.

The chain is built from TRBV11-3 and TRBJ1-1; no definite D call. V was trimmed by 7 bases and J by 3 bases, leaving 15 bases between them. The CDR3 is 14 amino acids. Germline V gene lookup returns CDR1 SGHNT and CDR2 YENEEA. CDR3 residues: CASTELPWDTEAFF. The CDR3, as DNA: TGTGCCAGCACCGAATTGCCGTGGGACACTGAAGCTTTCTTT.

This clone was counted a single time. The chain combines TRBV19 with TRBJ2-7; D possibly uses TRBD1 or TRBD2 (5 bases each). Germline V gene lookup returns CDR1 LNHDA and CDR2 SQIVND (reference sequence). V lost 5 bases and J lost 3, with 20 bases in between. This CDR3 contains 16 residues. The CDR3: CASSPLRGYSSYEQYF. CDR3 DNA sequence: TGTGCCAGTAGTCCGCTACGGGGCTATAGTAGCTACGAGCAGTACTTC.

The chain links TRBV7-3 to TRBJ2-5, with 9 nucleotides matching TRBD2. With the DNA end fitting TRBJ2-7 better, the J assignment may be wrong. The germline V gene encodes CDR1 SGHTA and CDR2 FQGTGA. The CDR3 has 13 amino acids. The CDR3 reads CASSASGTSEQYF. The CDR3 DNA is TGTGCCAGCAGCGCTAGCGGGACGAGCGAGCAGTACTTC.

CDR3 nucleotides: TGTGCCAGCAGCTTAATTTCGGGCCGCACGAGTACGCAGTATTTT. Translated: CASSLISGRTSTQYF. The gene calls are TRBV11-2 and TRBJ2-3; D unclear. V gave up 2 bases and J gave up 8 bases, with 17 bases separating them. Germline CDR1 reads SGHAT; CDR2 reads FQNNGV. The length of the CDR3 is 15 residues.

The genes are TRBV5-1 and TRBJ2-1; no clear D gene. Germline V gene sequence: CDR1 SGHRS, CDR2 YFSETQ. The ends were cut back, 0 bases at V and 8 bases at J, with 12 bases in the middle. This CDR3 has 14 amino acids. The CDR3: CASSLGVGRDEQFF. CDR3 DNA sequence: TGCGCCAGCAGCTTGGGAGTCGGTAGGGATGAGCAGTTCTTC.

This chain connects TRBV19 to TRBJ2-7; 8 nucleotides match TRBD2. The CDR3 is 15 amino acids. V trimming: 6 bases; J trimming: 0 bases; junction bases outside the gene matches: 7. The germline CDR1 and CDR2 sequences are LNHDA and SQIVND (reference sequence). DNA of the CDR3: TGTGCCAGTAGCCAACCGACTAGCGCCTCCTACGAGCAGTACTTC. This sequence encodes CASSQPTSASYEQYF. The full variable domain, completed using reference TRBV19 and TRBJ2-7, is DGGITQSPKYLFRKEGQNVTLSCEQNLNHDAMYWYRQDPGQGLRLIYYSQIVNDFQKGDIAEGYSVSREKKESFPLTVTSAQKNPTAFYLCASSQPTSASYEQYFGPGTRLTVT.